Reported below is one T cell receptor beta chain. Trimming cost V 6 bases and J 1 base; bases outside gene matches: 11. This CDR3 is built from 16 residues. Germline V gives CDR1 MNHNY, CDR2 SVGAGI (reference sequence). These data originate in a study of shared clonotypes between healthy human individuals. Profiling relied on immunoSEQ multiplex PCR, and the TCRdb table lists in-frame clones only, not all of them. The sample has some 500,000 clones, about 96% seen once. The chain couples TRBV6-6 to TRBJ2-7; the match to TRBD1 covers 8 bases. Sequencing was carried out using naive CD4+ T cells sorted from blood. Subset described: CD45RA+ positively selected. The sequence derives from a woman aged 25 to 45 in good health. This CDR3 reads CASRAIPGTGSYEQYF. In DNA, the CDR3 is TGTGCCAGCAGAGCGATCCCCGGGACAGGTTCCTACGAGCAGTACTTC.